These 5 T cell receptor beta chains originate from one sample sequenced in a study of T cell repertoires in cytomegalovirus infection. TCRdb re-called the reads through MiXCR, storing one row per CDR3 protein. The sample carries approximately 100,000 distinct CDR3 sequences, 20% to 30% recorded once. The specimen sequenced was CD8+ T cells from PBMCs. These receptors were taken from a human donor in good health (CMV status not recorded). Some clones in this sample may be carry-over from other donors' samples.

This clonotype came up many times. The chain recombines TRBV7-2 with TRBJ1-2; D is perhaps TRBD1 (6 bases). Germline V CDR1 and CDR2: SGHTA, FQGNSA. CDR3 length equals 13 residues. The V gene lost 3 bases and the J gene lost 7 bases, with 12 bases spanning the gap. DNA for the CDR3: TGTGCCAGCAGCTTTACAGGGATGACTGGCTACACCTTC. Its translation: CASSFTGMTGYTF.

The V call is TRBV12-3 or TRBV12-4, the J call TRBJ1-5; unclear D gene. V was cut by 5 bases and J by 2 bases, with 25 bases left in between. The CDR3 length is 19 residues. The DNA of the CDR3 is TGTGCCAGCAGTCACTTACCTTTAGCTGAAAGAAGGGGCAATCAGCCCCAGCATTTT. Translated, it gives CASSHLPLAERRGNQPQHF.

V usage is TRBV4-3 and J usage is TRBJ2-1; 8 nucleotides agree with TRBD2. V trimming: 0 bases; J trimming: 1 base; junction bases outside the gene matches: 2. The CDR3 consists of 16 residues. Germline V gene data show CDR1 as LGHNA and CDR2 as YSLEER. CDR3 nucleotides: TGCGCCAGCAGCCAAGACAGCGGGAGATCCTACAATGAGCAGTTCTTC. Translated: CASSQDSGRSYNEQFF.

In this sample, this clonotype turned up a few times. The CDR3 sequence: CASSLPWTGAMNTEAFF. In DNA, the CDR3 is TGTGCCAGCTCACTCCCATGGACAGGGGCCATGAACACTGAAGCTTTCTTT. The gene calls are TRBV18 and TRBJ1-1; 9 nucleotides align to TRBD1. Germline V gene sequence: CDR1 KGHSH, CDR2 LQKENI. The CDR3 length is 17 residues. After removal of 4 bases from V and 0 bases from J, the junction contained 9 bases not matched to a gene.

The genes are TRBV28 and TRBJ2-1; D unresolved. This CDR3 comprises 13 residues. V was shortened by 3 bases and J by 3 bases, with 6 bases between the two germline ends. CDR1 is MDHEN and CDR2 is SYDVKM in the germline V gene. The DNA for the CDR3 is TGTGCCAGCAGTTTTTGGGACTACAATGAGCAGTTCTTC. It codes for CASSFWDYNEQFF.